This TCR beta chain was observed in a study of blood T cell repertoires in COVID-19. Repertoires were generated with immunoSEQ multiplex PCR, while TCRdb's copy carries only in-frame clones and drops some. Of some 500,000 clones listed, around 87% are singletons. Individuals drawn from 20 to 30 US areas were about 18 to 90 years old. Recovered participants had two consecutive negative NP/OP PCR tests, healthcare professional clearance, or symptom resolution. V was clipped by 0 bases and J by 8 bases, with 13 bases between them. The CDR3 has 14 residues. CDR1 and CDR2 from the germline V gene are MNHEY and SMNVEV (reference sequence).

The chain carries TRBV27 and TRBJ1-1; the D gene is possibly TRBD1 (5 bases). The TCR was taken from a woman aged 40 to 49 who had recovered from COVID-19. The sequenced sample was PBMCs or T cells enriched from blood (not recorded which). This CDR3 reads CASSLSQGAREAFF. The DNA of the CDR3 is TGTGCCAGCAGTTTATCGCAGGGCGCTCGGGAAGCTTTCTTT.